The sequence of this TCR beta chain was determined in a study of blood T cell repertoires in COVID-19. The ends were cut back, 7 bases at V and 1 base at J, with 13 bases in the middle. Looked up from germline, CDR1 is WSHSY and CDR2 is SAAADI. This CDR3 has 14 residues. Sequencing was performed with immunoSEQ multiplex PCR; in TCRdb, only in-frame clones are kept and a portion is missing. Among 150,000 to 200,000 clones listed, under 95% were seen once. The V and J genes are TRBV10-2 and TRBJ1-1, with D possibly TRBD1 on 5 matching bases. Input material: peripheral blood. This TCR was recovered from a man aged 55 to 70 with active or convalescent COVID-19. CDR3 nucleotides: TGCGCCAGCAACCGATCCGGGGGGAACACTGAAGCTTTCTTT. It specifies CASNRSGGNTEAFF.